Shown below are 5 T cell receptor beta chains from a single sample sequenced in a study of blood T cells in healthy people across ages (dated by TCRdb to 2015 to 2017). The library was produced with 5' RACE. These reads were obtained on an Illumina HiSeq 2500. A second PCR of about 6 to 12 cycles was run with a J-beta primer mix and a sample-barcoded 5' primer. TCRdb reworked the public reads: Q25 trimming with fastp, MiXCR clone assembly, productive beta chains retained. Here each entry gathers all rows of one CDR3 protein and keeps the most common genes and DNA. The sample table lists some 1.6 million distinct CDR3 sequences, roughly 30% of them with a count of one. Over 9% of the sample comes from the top ten. Sequences were obtained from blood. The receptors were sampled from a woman in her 30s in good health.

The rearrangement joins TRBV10-3 to TRBJ1-5; no clear D gene. The CDR3 sequence is 13 residues long. The germline CDR1 and CDR2 sequences are ENHRY and SYGVKD. V shed 10 bases and J shed 4 bases, with 14 bases lying between them. The CDR3 loop reads CATHRLSNQPQHF. CDR3 sequence (DNA): TGTGCCACTCATAGATTGTCGAATCAGCCCCAGCATTTT.

This clonotype was seen a handful of times. V is TRBV20-1 and J is TRBJ2-1; D unresolved. CDR1 DFQATT and CDR2 SNEGSKA come from the germline V gene (reference sequence). The ends were cut back, 7 bases at V and 10 bases at J, with 17 bases in the middle. This CDR3 spans 12 amino acids. CDR3 sequence (DNA): TGCAGTGGCAAGCCCTCTAACGTCGAGCAGTTCTTC. It yields the protein CSGKPSNVEQFF.

To note about this clonotype: Compared with germline, one end of the junction differs, possibly owing to a read error. CDR3 DNA: TGCGCCAGCAGCCAACCCGGCGCCGAGCAGTACTTC. Amino acids: CASSQPGAEQYF. This sequence joins TRBV7-8 and TRBJ2-7; D is ambiguous. Germline assignment: CDR1 SGHVS and CDR2 FQNEAQ. The CDR3 spans 12 residues.

This clonotype occurred a few times. The CDR3 coding sequence is TGTGCCAGCAGTTACGGGCTAGCGAGAGGGACCCAGTACTTC. This sequence encodes CASSYGLARGTQYF. The J gene is TRBJ2-5, the V gene TRBV6-5, with D possibly matching TRBD2 (6 bases). The V gene's germline CDR1 is MNHEY and CDR2 SVGAGI. The CDR3 loop spans 14 amino acids. Deletions cut 2 bases from V and 7 bases from J, with 14 bases between.

This clonotype is a singleton in its sample. This chain links TRBV12-3 or TRBV12-4 with TRBJ1-2; unclear D gene. The V end lost 11 bases, the J end lost 6 bases, and 16 bases lay between the germline ends. The CDR3 totals 12 residues. CDR3 sequence: CAVARGFDGYTF. The CDR3 coding sequence is TGTGCCGTCGCCCGGGGATTCGATGGCTACACCTTC.